This TCR beta chain originates from a study of T cell responses to AZD1222 COVID-19 vaccine. CDR1 is ENHRY and CDR2 is SYGVKD in the germline V gene. The V end was cut by 10 bases, the J end by 5 bases, with 11 bases between. CDR3 length: 11 residues. Data came from immunoSEQ multiplex PCR; TCRdb stores just in-frame clones and leaves some out. The sample carries 95,000 to 150,000 clones, approximately 86% recorded once. On this clone: As yet, its antigen is unknown.

General study findings and limits: Only a handful of AZD1222 recipients, several in all, had baseline seropositivity. Clonal diversity was possibly underestimated; the donors were predominantly white British and more often female. Vaccine-associated CD4 TCRs ranged over spike, dominating at 160-218 and 743-854.

The receptor comes from an adult in good health. The V gene is TRBV10-3, the J gene TRBJ2-5, with D uncertain. Sequenced here: peripheral blood, sampled on day 0 of AZD1222 vaccination. As DNA, the CDR3 is TGTGCCACCAGCATCGGGGAGACCCAGTACTTC. It translates to CATSIGETQYF.